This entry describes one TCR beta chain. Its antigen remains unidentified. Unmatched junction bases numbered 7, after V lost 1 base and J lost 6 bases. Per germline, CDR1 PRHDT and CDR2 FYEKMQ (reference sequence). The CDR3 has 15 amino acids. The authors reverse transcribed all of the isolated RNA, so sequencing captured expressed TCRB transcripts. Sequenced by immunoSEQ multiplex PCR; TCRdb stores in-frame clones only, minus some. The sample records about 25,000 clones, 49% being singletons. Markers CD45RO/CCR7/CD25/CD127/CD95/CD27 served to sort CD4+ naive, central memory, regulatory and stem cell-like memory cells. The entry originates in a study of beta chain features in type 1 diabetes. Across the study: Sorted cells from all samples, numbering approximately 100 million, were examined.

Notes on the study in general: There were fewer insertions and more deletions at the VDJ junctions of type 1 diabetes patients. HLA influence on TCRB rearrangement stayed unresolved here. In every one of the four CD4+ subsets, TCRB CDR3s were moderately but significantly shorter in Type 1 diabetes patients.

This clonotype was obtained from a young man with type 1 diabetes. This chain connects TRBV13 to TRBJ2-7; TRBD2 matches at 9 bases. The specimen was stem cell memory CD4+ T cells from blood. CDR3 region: CASSLEGGRAGEQYF. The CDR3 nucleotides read TGTGCCAGCAGCTTAGAGGGCGGGAGGGCCGGCGAGCAGTACTTC.